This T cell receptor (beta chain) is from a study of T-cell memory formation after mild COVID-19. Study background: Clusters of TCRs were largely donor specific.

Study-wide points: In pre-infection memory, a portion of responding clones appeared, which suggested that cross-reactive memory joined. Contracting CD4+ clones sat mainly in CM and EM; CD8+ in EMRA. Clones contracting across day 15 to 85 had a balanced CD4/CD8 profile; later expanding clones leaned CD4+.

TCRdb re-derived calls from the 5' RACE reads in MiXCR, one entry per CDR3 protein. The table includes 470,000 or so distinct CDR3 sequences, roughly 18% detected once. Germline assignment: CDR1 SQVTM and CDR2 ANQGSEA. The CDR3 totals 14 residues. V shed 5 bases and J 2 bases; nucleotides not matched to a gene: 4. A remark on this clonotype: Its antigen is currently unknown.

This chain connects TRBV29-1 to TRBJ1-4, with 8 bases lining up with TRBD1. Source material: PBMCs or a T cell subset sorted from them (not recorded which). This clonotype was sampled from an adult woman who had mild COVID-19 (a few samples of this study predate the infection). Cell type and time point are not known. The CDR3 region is CSVSGQGTNEKLFF. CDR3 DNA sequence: TGCAGCGTTAGCGGACAGGGTACTAATGAAAAACTGTTTTTT.